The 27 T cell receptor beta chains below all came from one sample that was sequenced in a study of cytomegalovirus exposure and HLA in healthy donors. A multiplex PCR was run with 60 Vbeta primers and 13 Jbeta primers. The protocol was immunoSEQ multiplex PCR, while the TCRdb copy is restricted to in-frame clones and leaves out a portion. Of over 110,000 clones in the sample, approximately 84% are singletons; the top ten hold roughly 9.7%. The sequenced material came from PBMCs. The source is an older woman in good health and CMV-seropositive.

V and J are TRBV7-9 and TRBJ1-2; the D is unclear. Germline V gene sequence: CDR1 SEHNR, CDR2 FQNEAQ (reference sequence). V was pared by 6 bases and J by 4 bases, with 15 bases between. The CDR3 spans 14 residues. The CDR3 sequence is CASSSSAATYGYTF. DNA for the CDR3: TGTGCCAGCAGTTCCTCGGCGGCAACCTATGGCTACACCTTC.

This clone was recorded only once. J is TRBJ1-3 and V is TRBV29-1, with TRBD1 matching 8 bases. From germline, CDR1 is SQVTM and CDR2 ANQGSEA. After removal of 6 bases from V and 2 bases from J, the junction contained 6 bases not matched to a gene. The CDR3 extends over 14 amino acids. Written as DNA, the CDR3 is TGCAGCGTCTCTGAACAGGGGGCTGGAAACACCATATATTTT. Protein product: CSVSEQGAGNTIYF.

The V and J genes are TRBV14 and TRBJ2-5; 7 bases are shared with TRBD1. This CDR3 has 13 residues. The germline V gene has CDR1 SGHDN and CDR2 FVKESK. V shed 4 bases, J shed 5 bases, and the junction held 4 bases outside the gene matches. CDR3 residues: CASSLTGTETQYF. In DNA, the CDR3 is TGTGCCAGCAGCCTGACAGGGACGGAGACCCAGTACTTC. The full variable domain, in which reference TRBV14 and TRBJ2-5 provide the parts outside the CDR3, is EAGVTQFPSHSVIEKGQTVTLRCDPISGHDNLYWYRRVMGKEIKFLLHFVKESKQDESGMPNNRFLAERTGGTYSTLKVQPAELEDSGVYFCASSLTGTETQYFGPGTRLLVL.

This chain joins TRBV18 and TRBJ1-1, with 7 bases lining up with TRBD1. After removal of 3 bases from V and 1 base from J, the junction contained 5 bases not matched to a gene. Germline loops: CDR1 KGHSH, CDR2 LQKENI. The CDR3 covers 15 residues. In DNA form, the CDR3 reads TGTGCCAGCTCACCCTACAGGGGCGAGAACACTGAAGCTTTCTTT. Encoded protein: CASSPYRGENTEAFF.

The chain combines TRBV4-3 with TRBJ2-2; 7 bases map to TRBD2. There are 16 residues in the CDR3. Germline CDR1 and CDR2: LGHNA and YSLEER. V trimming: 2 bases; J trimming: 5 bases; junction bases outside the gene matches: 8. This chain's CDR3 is CASSQQSGMGTGELFF. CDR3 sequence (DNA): TGCGCCAGCAGCCAACAGAGCGGGATGGGAACCGGGGAGCTGTTTTTT.

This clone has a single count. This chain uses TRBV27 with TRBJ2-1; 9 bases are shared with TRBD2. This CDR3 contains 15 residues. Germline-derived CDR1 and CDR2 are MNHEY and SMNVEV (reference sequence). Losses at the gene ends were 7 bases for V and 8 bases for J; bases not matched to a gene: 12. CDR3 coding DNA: TGTGCCAGCAAGACGGAGCGGGAGGTCCCCCATGAGCAGTTCTTC. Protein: CASKTEREVPHEQFF.

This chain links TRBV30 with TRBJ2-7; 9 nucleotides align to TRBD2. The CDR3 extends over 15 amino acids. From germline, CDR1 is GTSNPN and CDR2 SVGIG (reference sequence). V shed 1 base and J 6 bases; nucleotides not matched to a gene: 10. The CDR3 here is CAWSAAAGGPSEQYF. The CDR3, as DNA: TGTGCCTGGAGTGCCGCGGCGGGAGGGCCCTCCGAGCAGTACTTC.

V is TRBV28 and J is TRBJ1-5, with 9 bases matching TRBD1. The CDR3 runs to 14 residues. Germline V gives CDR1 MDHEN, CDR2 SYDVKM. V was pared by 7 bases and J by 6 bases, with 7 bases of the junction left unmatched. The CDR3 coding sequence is TGTGCCAGCACCGCGGGACAGGGACTTCAGCCCCAGCATTTT. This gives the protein CASTAGQGLQPQHF. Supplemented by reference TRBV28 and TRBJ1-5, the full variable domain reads DVKVTQSSRYLVKRTGEKVFLECVQDMDHENMFWYRQDPGLGLRLIYFSYDVKMKEKGDIPEGYSVSREKKERFSLILESASTNQTSMYLCASTAGQGLQPQHFGDGTRLSIL.

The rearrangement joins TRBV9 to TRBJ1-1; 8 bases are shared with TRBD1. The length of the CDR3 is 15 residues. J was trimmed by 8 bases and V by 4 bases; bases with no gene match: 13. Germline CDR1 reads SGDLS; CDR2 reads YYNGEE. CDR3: CASSRQGTSTGEAFF. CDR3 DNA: TGTGCCAGCAGCAGACAGGGGACATCCACCGGAGAAGCTTTCTTT.

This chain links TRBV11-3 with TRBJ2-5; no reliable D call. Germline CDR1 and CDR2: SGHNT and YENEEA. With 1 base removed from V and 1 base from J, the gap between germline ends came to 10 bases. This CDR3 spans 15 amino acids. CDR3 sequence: CASSLGGQIQETQYF. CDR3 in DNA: TGTGCCAGCAGCTTAGGTGGTCAGATCCAAGAGACCCAGTACTTC.

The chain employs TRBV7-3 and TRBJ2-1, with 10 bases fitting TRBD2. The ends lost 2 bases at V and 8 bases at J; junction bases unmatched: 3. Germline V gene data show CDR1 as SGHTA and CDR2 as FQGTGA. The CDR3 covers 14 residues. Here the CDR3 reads CASSLGLAGDEQFF. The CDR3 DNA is TGTGCCAGCAGCTTAGGGCTAGCGGGAGATGAGCAGTTCTTC.

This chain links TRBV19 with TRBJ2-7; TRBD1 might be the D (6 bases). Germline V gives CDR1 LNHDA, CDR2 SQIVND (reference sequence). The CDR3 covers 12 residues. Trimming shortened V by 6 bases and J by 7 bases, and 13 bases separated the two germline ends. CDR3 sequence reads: CASSMAGVEQYF. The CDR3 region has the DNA TGTGCCAGTAGCATGGCAGGGGTTGAGCAGTACTTC.

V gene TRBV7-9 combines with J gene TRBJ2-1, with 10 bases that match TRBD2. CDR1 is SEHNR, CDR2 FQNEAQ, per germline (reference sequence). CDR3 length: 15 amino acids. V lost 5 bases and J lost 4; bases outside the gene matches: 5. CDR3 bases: TGTGCCAGCAGCCCCCTAGCGGGAGCGTACAATGAGCAGTTCTTC. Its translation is CASSPLAGAYNEQFF.

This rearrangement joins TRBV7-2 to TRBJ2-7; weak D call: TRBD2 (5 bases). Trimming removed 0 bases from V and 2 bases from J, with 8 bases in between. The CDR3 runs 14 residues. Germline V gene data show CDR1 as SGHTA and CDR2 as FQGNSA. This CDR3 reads CASSLAGDTYEQYF. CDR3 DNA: TGTGCCAGCAGCTTAGCGGGAGACACCTACGAGCAGTACTTC.

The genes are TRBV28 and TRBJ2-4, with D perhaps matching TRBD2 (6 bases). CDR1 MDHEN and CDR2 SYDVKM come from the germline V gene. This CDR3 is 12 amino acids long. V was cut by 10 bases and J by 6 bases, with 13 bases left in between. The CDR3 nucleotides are TGTGCCACCCGGACGGAGGGAAACATTCAGTACTTC. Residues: CATRTEGNIQYF.

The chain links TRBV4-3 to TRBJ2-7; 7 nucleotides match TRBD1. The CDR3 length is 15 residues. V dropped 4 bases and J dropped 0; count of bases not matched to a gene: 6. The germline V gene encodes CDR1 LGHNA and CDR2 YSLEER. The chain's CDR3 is CASSPNRGSSYEQYF. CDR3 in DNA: TGCGCCAGCAGCCCCAACAGGGGAAGCTCCTACGAGCAGTACTTC.

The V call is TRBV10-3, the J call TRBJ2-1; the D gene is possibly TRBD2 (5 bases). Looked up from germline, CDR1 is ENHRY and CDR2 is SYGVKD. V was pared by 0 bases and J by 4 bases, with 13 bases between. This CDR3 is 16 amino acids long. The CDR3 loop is CAISESERGRYNEQFF. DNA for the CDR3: TGTGCCATCAGTGAGTCAGAGAGAGGGCGGTACAATGAGCAGTTCTTC.

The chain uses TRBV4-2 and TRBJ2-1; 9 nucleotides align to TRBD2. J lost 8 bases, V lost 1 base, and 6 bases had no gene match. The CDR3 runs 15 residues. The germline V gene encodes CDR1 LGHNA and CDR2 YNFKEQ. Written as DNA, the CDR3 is TGTGCCAGCAGCCAAGGTCCTAGCGGGACATATGAGCAGTTCTTC. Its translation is CASSQGPSGTYEQFF.

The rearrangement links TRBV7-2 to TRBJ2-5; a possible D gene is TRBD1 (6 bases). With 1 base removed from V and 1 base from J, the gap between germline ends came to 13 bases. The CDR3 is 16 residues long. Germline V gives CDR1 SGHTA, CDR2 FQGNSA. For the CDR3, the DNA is TGTGCCAGCAGCTTAGTAGGGGGAGCCCTCCAAGAGACCCAGTACTTC. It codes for CASSLVGGALQETQYF.

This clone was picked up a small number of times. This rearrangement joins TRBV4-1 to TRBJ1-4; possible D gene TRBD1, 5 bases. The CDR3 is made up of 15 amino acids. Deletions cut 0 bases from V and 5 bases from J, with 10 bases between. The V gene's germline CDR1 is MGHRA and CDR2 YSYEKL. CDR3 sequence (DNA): TGCGCCAGCAGCCAAGAGGGGGACTTAAATGAAAAACTGTTTTTT. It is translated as CASSQEGDLNEKLFF.

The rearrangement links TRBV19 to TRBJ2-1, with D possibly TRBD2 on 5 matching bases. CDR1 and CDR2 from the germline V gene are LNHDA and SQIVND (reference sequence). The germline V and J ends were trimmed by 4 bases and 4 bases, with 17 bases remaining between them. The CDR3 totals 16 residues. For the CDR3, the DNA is TGTGCCAGTAGTACCCGGGGTGGTAGCACGTACAATGAGCAGTTCTTC. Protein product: CASSTRGGSTYNEQFF.

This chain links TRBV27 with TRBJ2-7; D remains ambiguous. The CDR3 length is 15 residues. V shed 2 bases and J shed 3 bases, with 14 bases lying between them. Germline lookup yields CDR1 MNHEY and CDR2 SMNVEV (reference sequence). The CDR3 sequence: CASSLVRLVGYEQYF. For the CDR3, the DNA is TGTGCCAGCAGTTTAGTGCGCCTAGTTGGCTACGAGCAGTACTTC.

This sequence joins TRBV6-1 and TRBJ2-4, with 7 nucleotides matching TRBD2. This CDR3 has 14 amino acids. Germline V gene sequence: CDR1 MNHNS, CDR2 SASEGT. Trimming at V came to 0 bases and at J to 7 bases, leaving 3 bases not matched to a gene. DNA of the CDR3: TGTGCCAGCAGTGAAGCACCGCGGGGGAACATTCAGTACTTC. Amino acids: CASSEAPRGNIQYF.

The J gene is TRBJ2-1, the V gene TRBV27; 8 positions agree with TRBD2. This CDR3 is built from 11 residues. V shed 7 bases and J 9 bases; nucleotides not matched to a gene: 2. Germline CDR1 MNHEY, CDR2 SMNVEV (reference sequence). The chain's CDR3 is CASMLAGEQFF. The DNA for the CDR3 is TGTGCCAGCATGCTAGCGGGTGAGCAGTTCTTC.

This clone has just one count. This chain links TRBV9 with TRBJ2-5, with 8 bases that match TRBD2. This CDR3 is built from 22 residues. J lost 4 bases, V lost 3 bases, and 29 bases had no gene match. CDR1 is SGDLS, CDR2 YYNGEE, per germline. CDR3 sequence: CASSARVFGAGRSGGERETQYF. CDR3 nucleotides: TGTGCCAGCAGCGCACGAGTTTTCGGAGCGGGACGAAGCGGGGGTGAGAGAGAGACCCAGTACTTC.

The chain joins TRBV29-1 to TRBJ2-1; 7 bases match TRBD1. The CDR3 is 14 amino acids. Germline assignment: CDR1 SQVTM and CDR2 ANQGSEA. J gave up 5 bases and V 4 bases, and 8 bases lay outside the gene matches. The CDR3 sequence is CSVGGQQRNNEQFF. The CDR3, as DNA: TGCAGCGTTGGGGGACAGCAAAGGAACAATGAGCAGTTCTTC.

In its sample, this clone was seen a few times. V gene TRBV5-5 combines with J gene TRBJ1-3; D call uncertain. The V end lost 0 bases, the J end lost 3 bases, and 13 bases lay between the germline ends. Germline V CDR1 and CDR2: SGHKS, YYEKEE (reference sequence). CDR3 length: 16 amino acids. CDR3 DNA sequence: TGTGCCAGCAGCTTGGCCTGGGTTGAGGATGGAAACACCATATATTTT. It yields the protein CASSLAWVEDGNTIYF.